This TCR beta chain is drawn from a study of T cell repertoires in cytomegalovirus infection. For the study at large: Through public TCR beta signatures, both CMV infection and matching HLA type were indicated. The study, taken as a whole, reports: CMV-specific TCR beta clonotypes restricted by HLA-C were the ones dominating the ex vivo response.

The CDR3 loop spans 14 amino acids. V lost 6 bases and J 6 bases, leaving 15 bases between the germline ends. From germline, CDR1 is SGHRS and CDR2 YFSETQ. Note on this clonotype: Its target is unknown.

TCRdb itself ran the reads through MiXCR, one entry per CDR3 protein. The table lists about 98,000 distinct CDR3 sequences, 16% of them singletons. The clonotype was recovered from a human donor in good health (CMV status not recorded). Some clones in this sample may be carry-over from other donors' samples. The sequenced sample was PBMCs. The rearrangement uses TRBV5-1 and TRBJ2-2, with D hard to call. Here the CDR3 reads CASKGPATPGELFF. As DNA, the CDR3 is TGCGCCAGCAAGGGCCCCGCGACACCCGGGGAGCTGTTTTTT. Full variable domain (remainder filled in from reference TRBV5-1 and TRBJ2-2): KAGVTQTPRYLIKTRGQQVTLSCSPISGHRSVSWYQQTPGQGLQFLFEYFSETQRNKGNFPGRFSGRQFSNSRSEMNVSTLELGDSALYLCASKGPATPGELFFGEGSRLTVL.